Below are 8 T cell receptor beta chains sequenced from a single sample in a study of identical twins. In TCRdb, the 5' RACE reads were re-called with MiXCR into one record per CDR3 protein. The sample lists roughly 200,000 distinct CDR3 sequences, around 15% seen once, with 40% in the top ten. These data also formed part of another study, on T cells expressing NK-cell markers.

The sequenced sample consisted of CD8+ T cells sorted from blood. All receptors derive from a woman under 30 in good health.

This clonotype was found a few times. The chain uses TRBV12-3 or TRBV12-4 and TRBJ1-2; no clear D gene. Trimming took off 3 bases at V and 7 bases at J, with 15 bases between the two ends. The CDR3 runs to 14 residues. CDR3 nucleotide sequence: TGTGCCAGCAGTTTCCTGCCCGGGGTGGGTGGCTACACCTTC. Its protein is CASSFLPGVGGYTF.

The J gene is TRBJ2-1, the V gene TRBV4-3, with D perhaps matching TRBD2 (5 bases). With 1 base removed from V and 4 bases from J, the gap between germline ends came to 11 bases. The CDR3 extends over 15 amino acids. Germline CDR1 reads LGHNA; CDR2 reads YSLEER. CDR3 sequence reads: CASSQGGQIYNEQFF. As DNA, the CDR3 is TGCGCCAGCAGCCAAGGCGGGCAGATTTACAATGAGCAGTTCTTC.

The rearrangement joins TRBV9 to TRBJ2-7; 10 bases are a match to TRBD1. Germline V gives CDR1 SGDLS, CDR2 YYNGEE. The V gene end was trimmed by 3 bases and the J gene end by 0 bases; junction bases not matched to a gene: 6. This CDR3 is built from 16 residues. The CDR3 DNA sequence: TGTGCCAGCAGCGACGGTTGGGACAGGGGCTCCTACGAGCAGTACTTC. Translation gives CASSDGWDRGSYEQYF.

This clonotype has only one observation. This chain links TRBV6-1 with TRBJ2-7; D tentatively fits TRBD1 or TRBD2 (5 bases each). The CDR3 extends over 14 amino acids. Germline assignment: CDR1 MNHNS and CDR2 SASEGT. V was shortened by 5 bases and J by 5 bases, with 16 bases between the two germline ends. The CDR3 loop reads CASSRDGPLDEQYF. The CDR3 nucleotides read TGTGCCAGCAGTAGGGACGGCCCTTTGGACGAGCAGTACTTC.

This sequence joins TRBV3-1 and TRBJ2-1, with 11 bases identical to TRBD2. CDR3 length equals 15 residues. Germline CDR1 LGHDT, CDR2 YNNKEL (reference sequence). V shed 0 bases and J 7 bases; nucleotides not matched to a gene: 2. CDR3 in DNA: TGTGCCAGCAGCCAAGAACTAGCGGGGGCGAATGAGCAGTTCTTC. This translates into CASSQELAGANEQFF.

This sequence joins TRBV5-6 and TRBJ1-1; D is ambiguous. The CDR3 contains 14 residues. Germline CDR1 is SGHDT and CDR2 is YYEEEE. V shed 0 bases and J shed 7 bases, with 13 bases lying between them. The CDR3 region is CASSLDTAQLEAFF. CDR3 nucleotide sequence: TGTGCCAGCAGCTTGGATACAGCTCAGCTTGAAGCTTTCTTT.

This clonotype was seen a few times. The J gene is TRBJ1-2, the V gene TRBV27; 9 positions agree with TRBD1. J was trimmed by 4 bases and V by 0 bases; bases with no gene match: 3. CDR1 and CDR2 from the germline V gene are MNHEY and SMNVEV (reference sequence). The CDR3 extends over 15 amino acids. CDR3: CASSLSDRGGYGYTF. CDR3 sequence (DNA): TGTGCCAGCAGTTTATCGGACAGGGGCGGCTATGGCTACACCTTC.

Worth noting for this clonotype: Because it lacks the conserved phenylalanine or tryptophan at the end, this CDR3 is likely a read error. This chain connects TRBV24-1 to TRBJ2-1; 8 nucleotides agree with TRBD2. Germline V gene data show CDR1 as KGHDR and CDR2 as SFDVKD. CDR3 length: 15 residues. Losses at the gene ends were 2 bases for V and 1 base for J; bases not matched to a gene: 0. The CDR3 nucleotides read TGTGCCACCAGTGATTCTAGCGGGTCCTACAATGAGCAGTTCCTC. Amino acid sequence: CATSDSSGSYNEQFL.